A selection of T cell receptor beta chains follows, all from one sample in a study of early T cells in non-severe SARS-CoV-2 infection. TCRdb re-called the 5' RACE reads through MiXCR, storing one row per CDR3 protein. The sample lists fewer than 30,000 distinct CDR3 sequences, just over 4% seen once, with under 8% in the top ten. The sequenced sample was whole blood. The receptor source for this set is an adult who was a healthcare worker with PCR-confirmed SARS-CoV-2 infection or an uninfected control (not recorded which). The CDR3 runs from the conserved cysteine through the conserved F or W.

V gene	J gene	CDR3 protein
TRBV5-1	TRBJ2-2	CASSLSIWQGNTGELFF
TRBV10-1	TRBJ2-5	CASSTGTSGFGETQYF
TRBV29-1	TRBJ1-1	CSAQAQGTEAFF
TRBV3-1	TRBJ2-2	CASSPWTGELFF
TRBV20-1	TRBJ2-7	CSAHMAYEQYF
TRBV7-8	TRBJ2-7	CASSPRLAYEQYF
TRBV7-2	TRBJ2-7	CASLRTGYSYEQYF
TRBV2	TRBJ1-4	CASKQGFSDGKLFF
TRBV6-6	TRBJ2-1	CASTAGTYNEQFF
TRBV12-3/TRBV12-4	TRBJ2-2	CASTLGGLRTGELFF
TRBV7-2	TRBJ1-5	CASSFGGQPQHF
TRBV3-1	TRBJ2-4	CASSRGSGRAGAKNIQYF
TRBV19	TRBJ2-5	CASAGTMQETQYF
TRBV7-2	TRBJ2-3	CASSLAGQGMGADTQYF
TRBV19	TRBJ1-5	CASSYRDGNQPQHF
TRBV18	TRBJ2-7	CASSPEVGSYEQYF
TRBV10-3	TRBJ1-1	CAIRISPGQGGTEAFF
TRBV7-8	TRBJ2-1	CASSLRREAVYNEQFF
TRBV4-1	TRBJ2-1	CASSQDVTSGLIGEQFF
TRBV20-1	TRBJ1-1	CSARGLTANTEAFF
TRBV9	TRBJ2-1	CASSVAGSNEQFF
TRBV20-1	TRBJ1-1	CSATPPGGITEAFF